One sample yielded the 3 T cell receptor beta chains listed below, sequenced in a study of cytomegalovirus exposure and HLA in healthy donors. The repertoire was sequenced with immunoSEQ multiplex PCR; TCRdb's copy has only in-frame clones and lacks some. Here the sample spans roughly 50,000 clones, more than 75% being singletons. Sequencing was carried out using PBMCs. The receptors were sampled from a man aged 18 to 29 in good health and CMV-seronegative.

In this sample, this clone turned up a few times. This chain links TRBV19 with TRBJ2-1; TRBD2 matches at 10 bases. With 4 bases clipped from V and 5 bases from J, the junction kept 5 bases outside the gene matches. The germline V gene has CDR1 LNHDA and CDR2 SQIVND (reference sequence). The CDR3 runs to 15 residues. CDR3 region: CASSTGLASHNEQFF. CDR3 DNA: TGTGCCAGTAGTACGGGACTAGCGAGCCACAATGAGCAGTTCTTC.

J is TRBJ2-7 and V is TRBV7-3; 9 bases align to TRBD2. This CDR3 contains 12 residues. CDR1 is SGHTA, CDR2 FQGTGA, per germline. With V trimmed by 3 bases and J by 7 bases, 1 base remained unmatched. The chain's CDR3 is CASSLAGGEQYF. CDR3 nucleotides: TGTGCCAGCAGCTTGGCGGGAGGGGAGCAGTACTTC.

The chain links TRBV4-1 to TRBJ2-4, with TRBD1 identical over 9 bases. The CDR3 totals 15 residues. Looked up from germline, CDR1 is MGHRA and CDR2 is YSYEKL. V was clipped by 0 bases and J by 7 bases; unmatched bases: 4. CDR3 residues: CASSQEGQGVNIQYF. DNA for the CDR3: TGCGCCAGCAGCCAAGAGGGACAGGGAGTTAACATTCAGTACTTC.